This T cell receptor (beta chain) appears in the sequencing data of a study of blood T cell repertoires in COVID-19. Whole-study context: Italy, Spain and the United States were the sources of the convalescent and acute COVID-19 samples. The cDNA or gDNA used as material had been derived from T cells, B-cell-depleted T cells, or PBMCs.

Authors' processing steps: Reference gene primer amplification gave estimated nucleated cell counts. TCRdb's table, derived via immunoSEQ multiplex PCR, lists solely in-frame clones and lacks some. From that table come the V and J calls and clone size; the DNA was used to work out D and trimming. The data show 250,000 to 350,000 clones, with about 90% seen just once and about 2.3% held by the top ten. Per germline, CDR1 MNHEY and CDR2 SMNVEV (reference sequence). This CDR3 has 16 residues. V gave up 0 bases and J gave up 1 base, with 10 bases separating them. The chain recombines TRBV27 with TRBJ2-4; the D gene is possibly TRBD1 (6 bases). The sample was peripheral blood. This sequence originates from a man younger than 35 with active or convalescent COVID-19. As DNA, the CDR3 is TGTGCCAGCAGTTTATCAGGGGGAAAGGCCAAAAACATTCAGTACTTC. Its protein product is CASSLSGGKAKNIQYF.